A selection of T cell receptor beta chains follows, all from one sample in a study of CD8 T cells in acute hepatitis C reinfection. Data came from immunoSEQ multiplex PCR; TCRdb stores just in-frame clones and leaves some out. The sample carries over 30,000 clones, around 85% recorded once. The sample taken for sequencing was naive CD8+ T cells from PBMCs. The receptors stem from a young woman who spontaneously cleared hepatitis C infection. The CDR3 runs from the conserved cysteine through the conserved F or W. D genes are given only for firm matches. Not every row has a clone size; where given, it reads once, few, many or a size class.

clone_size: NA
j_call: TRBJ2-1
d_call: NA
v_call: TRBV4-1
cdr3_nt: TGCGCCAGCAGCCAATTCTGGGGGGTAAAAAATGAGCAGTTCTTC
cdr3_aa: CASSQFWGVKNEQFF

clone_size: NA
j_call: TRBJ1-2
d_call: NA
v_call: TRBV7-9
cdr3_nt: TGTGCCAGCAGCTTAGCTGTGAACTATGGCTACACCTTC
cdr3_aa: CASSLAVNYGYTF

clone_size: NA
j_call: TRBJ2-7
d_call: NA
v_call: TRBV15
cdr3_nt: TGTGCCACCAGCTACGGGAGCTCCTACGAGCAGTACTTC
cdr3_aa: CATSYGSSYEQYF

clone_size: NA
j_call: TRBJ2-7
d_call: TRBD1
v_call: TRBV4-1
cdr3_nt: TGCGCCAGCAGCCAAGAACAGGGGTGGTACGAGCAGTACTTC
cdr3_aa: CASSQEQGWYEQYF

clone_size: NA
j_call: TRBJ1-1
d_call: TRBD1
v_call: TRBV5-4
cdr3_nt: TGTGCCAGCAGCCGGAACAGGGGGCAAAACACTGAAGCTTTCTTT
cdr3_aa: CASSRNRGQNTEAFF

clone_size: NA
j_call: TRBJ2-2
d_call: TRBD1
v_call: TRBV7-6
cdr3_nt: TGTGCCAGCAGCTTTCCGGGACAGGGCTCCGACGGGGAGCTGTTTTTT
cdr3_aa: CASSFPGQGSDGELFF

clone_size: NA
j_call: TRBJ2-2
d_call: NA
v_call: TRBV25-1
cdr3_nt: TGTGCCAGCAGTCACACAGGGACCGGGGAGCTGTTTTTT
cdr3_aa: CASSHTGTGELFF

clone_size: NA
j_call: TRBJ2-2
d_call: NA
v_call: TRBV7-3
cdr3_nt: TGTGCCAGCAGCTGGCGTGGCGGGGAGCTGTTTTTT
cdr3_aa: CASSWRGGELFF

clone_size: NA
j_call: TRBJ2-7
d_call: NA
v_call: TRBV7-8
cdr3_nt: TGTGCCAGCAGCCTTCGGGGCACCTACGAGCAGTACTTC
cdr3_aa: CASSLRGTYEQYF

clone_size: NA
j_call: TRBJ2-4
d_call: NA
v_call: TRBV27
cdr3_nt: TGTGCCAGCAGTCCCGGAGGGCAAAACATTCAGTACTTC
cdr3_aa: CASSPGGQNIQYF

clone_size: NA
j_call: TRBJ2-2
d_call: NA
v_call: TRBV4-2
cdr3_nt: TGTGCCAGCAGCCAAGATTCGAATAGTCAGACCGGGGAGCTGTTTTTT
cdr3_aa: CASSQDSNSQTGELFF

clone_size: few
j_call: TRBJ1-5
d_call: NA
v_call: TRBV27
cdr3_nt: TGTGCCAGCAGTTTTGGAAGCGAGGGCAATCAGCCCCAGCATTTT
cdr3_aa: CASSFGSEGNQPQHF

clone_size: NA
j_call: TRBJ2-7
d_call: NA
v_call: TRBV27
cdr3_nt: TGTGCCAGCAGTTTATCGGAGGGGGGCAACGAGCAGTACTTC
cdr3_aa: CASSLSEGGNEQYF

clone_size: NA
j_call: TRBJ1-5
d_call: NA
v_call: TRBV5-6
cdr3_nt: TGTGCCAGCAGCTGGACACCTAGCAATCAGCCCCAGCATTTT
cdr3_aa: CASSWTPSNQPQHF

clone_size: NA
j_call: TRBJ2-3
d_call: NA
v_call: TRBV9
cdr3_nt: TGTGCCAGCAGCGGGAGGCCGACGTCAATCCATCCAGATACGCAGTATTTT
cdr3_aa: CASSGRPTSIHPDTQYF

clone_size: NA
j_call: TRBJ2-7
d_call: TRBD2
v_call: TRBV27
cdr3_nt: TGTGCCAGCAGTTCGCTCCGGGGCCGGGGGGTATACGAGCAGTACTTC
cdr3_aa: CASSSLRGRGVYEQYF

clone_size: NA
j_call: TRBJ2-7
d_call: NA
v_call: TRBV14
cdr3_nt: TGTGCCAGCAGCCAAGATACACAGTACGAGCAGTACTTC
cdr3_aa: CASSQDTQYEQYF

clone_size: NA
j_call: TRBJ2-6
d_call: NA
v_call: TRBV6-5
cdr3_nt: TGTGCCAGCAGTATCTACTCTGGGGCCAACGTCCTGACTTTC
cdr3_aa: CASSIYSGANVLTF

clone_size: NA
j_call: TRBJ2-1
d_call: NA
v_call: TRBV29-1
cdr3_nt: TGCAGCGTTGAAGATCACCCAGGGGTCCGGTCCTACAATGAGCAGTTCTTC
cdr3_aa: CSVEDHPGVRSYNEQFF

clone_size: NA
j_call: TRBJ1-3
d_call: NA
v_call: TRBV6-1
cdr3_nt: TGTGCCAGCAGTGAAGCGCTTCGAAACTTACCCTATGGAAACACCATATATTTT
cdr3_aa: CASSEALRNLPYGNTIYF

clone_size: once
j_call: TRBJ1-1
d_call: NA
v_call: TRBV5-4
cdr3_nt: TGTGCCAGCAGCCTGGGGGTAACTGAAGCTTTCTTT
cdr3_aa: CASSLGVTEAFF

clone_size: few
j_call: TRBJ1-2
d_call: NA
v_call: TRBV27
cdr3_nt: TGTGCCAGCAGTTTAACAGGAAACTATGGCTACACCTTC
cdr3_aa: CASSLTGNYGYTF

clone_size: few
j_call: TRBJ2-7
d_call: NA
v_call: TRBV7-9
cdr3_nt: TGTGCCAGCAGCTTAGTCTCCTACGAGCAGTACTTC
cdr3_aa: CASSLVSYEQYF

clone_size: NA
j_call: TRBJ2-5
d_call: NA
v_call: TRBV27
cdr3_nt: TGTGCCAGCAGTGGCCTAGGTTACGAGACCCAGTACTTC
cdr3_aa: CASSGLGYETQYF

clone_size: NA
j_call: TRBJ1-5
d_call: NA
v_call: TRBV19
cdr3_nt: TGTGCCATGGGGAGGGGAGGCAATCAGCCCCAGCATTTT
cdr3_aa: CAMGRGGNQPQHF

clone_size: once
j_call: TRBJ1-2
d_call: NA
v_call: TRBV7-9
cdr3_nt: TGTGCCAGCAGCCCCTCGACCATGGGTGGCTACACCTTC
cdr3_aa: CASSPSTMGGYTF

clone_size: once
j_call: TRBJ1-2
d_call: NA
v_call: TRBV10-3
cdr3_nt: TGTGCCATCAGTGAGTCGAGGGACTGGCCCTCTAACTATGGCTACACCTTC
cdr3_aa: CAISESRDWPSNYGYTF

clone_size: few
j_call: TRBJ2-7
d_call: TRBD1
v_call: TRBV7-9
cdr3_nt: TGTGCCAGCAGCCGAGAGGACAGGGCCCTGGACGGGCAGTACTTC
cdr3_aa: CASSREDRALDGQYF

clone_size: NA
j_call: TRBJ1-5
d_call: NA
v_call: TRBV19
cdr3_nt: TGTGCCAGTAGCCTGTCTAATCAGCCCCAGCATTTT
cdr3_aa: CASSLSNQPQHF

clone_size: NA
j_call: TRBJ2-1
d_call: NA
v_call: TRBV7-9
cdr3_nt: TGTGCCAGCAGCCCTCTCCTCCGCAATGAGCAGTTCTTC
cdr3_aa: CASSPLLRNEQFF

clone_size: NA
j_call: TRBJ1-2
d_call: NA
v_call: TRBV7-9
cdr3_nt: TGTGCCAGCAGCTTAGCGGAAGGCCTCCACTATGGCTACACCTTC
cdr3_aa: CASSLAEGLHYGYTF

clone_size: few
j_call: TRBJ1-2
d_call: NA
v_call: TRBV27
cdr3_nt: TGTGCCAGCAGCGCCATGGGGTACGGCTACACCTTC
cdr3_aa: CASSAMGYGYTF

clone_size: NA
j_call: TRBJ1-3
d_call: TRBD1
v_call: TRBV6-5
cdr3_nt: TGTGCCACAACAGGGGCGGGAAACACCATATATTTT
cdr3_aa: CATTGAGNTIYF

clone_size: NA
j_call: TRBJ1-4
d_call: NA
v_call: TRBV7-9
cdr3_nt: TGTGCCAGCAGCCGGCCGCAACTGGAGAGTTTGCTTACTAATGAAAAACTGTTTTTT
cdr3_aa: CASSRPQLESLLTNEKLFF

clone_size: NA
j_call: TRBJ2-1
d_call: TRBD2
v_call: TRBV4-1
cdr3_nt: TGCGCCAGCAGCCAACAACAGTCCCCCCTACTAGCGGGCGGAGACAATGAGCAGTTCTTC
cdr3_aa: CASSQQQSPLLAGGDNEQFF

clone_size: once
j_call: TRBJ2-3
d_call: NA
v_call: TRBV6-5
cdr3_nt: TGTGCCAGCAGTTATCCCGGTGATACGCAGTATTTT
cdr3_aa: CASSYPGDTQYF

clone_size: NA
j_call: TRBJ2-3
d_call: TRBD2
v_call: TRBV30
cdr3_nt: TGTGCCTGTCTCCCGGAGGAAGCGGGGGGGAATACGCAGTATTTT
cdr3_aa: CACLPEEAGGNTQYF

clone_size: few
j_call: TRBJ2-1
d_call: NA
v_call: TRBV7-9
cdr3_nt: TGTGCCAGCAGCTCTAATGAGCAGTTCTTC
cdr3_aa: CASSSNEQFF

clone_size: NA
j_call: TRBJ2-1
d_call: NA
v_call: TRBV7-9
cdr3_nt: TGTGCCAGCAGCCACGTGAGGGACTCGGATGAGCAGTTCTTC
cdr3_aa: CASSHVRDSDEQFF

clone_size: NA
j_call: TRBJ2-1
d_call: TRBD2
v_call: TRBV4-2
cdr3_nt: TGTGCTAGCAGAGCAGGGAGGGGTGAGCAGTTCTTC
cdr3_aa: CASRAGRGEQFF

clone_size: NA
j_call: TRBJ1-1
d_call: TRBD1
v_call: TRBV6-1
cdr3_nt: TGTGCCAGCAGTGAAGAGGGGGCGAACACTGAAGCTTTCTTT
cdr3_aa: CASSEEGANTEAFF

clone_size: NA
j_call: TRBJ1-5
d_call: TRBD1
v_call: TRBV9
cdr3_nt: TGTGCCAGCAGCAAAGGGGGCGGCACCAATCAGCCCCAGCATTTT
cdr3_aa: CASSKGGGTNQPQHF

clone_size: few
j_call: TRBJ1-2
d_call: NA
v_call: TRBV27
cdr3_nt: TGTGCCAGCAGTTCTGGGCGGGGGTATGGCTACACCTTC
cdr3_aa: CASSSGRGYGYTF

clone_size: NA
j_call: TRBJ2-7
d_call: NA
v_call: TRBV2
cdr3_nt: TGTGCCAGCAGCCTCGGTAACGAGCAGTACTTC
cdr3_aa: CASSLGNEQYF

clone_size: NA
j_call: TRBJ1-1
d_call: TRBD1
v_call: TRBV9
cdr3_nt: TGTGCCAGCAGCCATCCAGGGACAGGGGGCTCTGAAGCTTTCTTT
cdr3_aa: CASSHPGTGGSEAFF

clone_size: NA
j_call: TRBJ2-7
d_call: TRBD1
v_call: TRBV13
cdr3_nt: TGTGCCAGCAGCTCCGGGACAGGCTACGAGCAGTACTTC
cdr3_aa: CASSSGTGYEQYF

clone_size: NA
j_call: TRBJ1-1
d_call: NA
v_call: TRBV6-5
cdr3_nt: TGTGCCAGCAGTTACTCGAGTGTACGGGGGAACACTGAAGCTTTCTTT
cdr3_aa: CASSYSSVRGNTEAFF

clone_size: NA
j_call: TRBJ2-1
d_call: TRBD1
v_call: TRBV6-1
cdr3_nt: TGTGCCAGCAGTGAAACAGGGGGCGGAAATGAGCAGTTCTTC
cdr3_aa: CASSETGGGNEQFF